The 8 T cell receptor beta chains below come from one sample, sequenced in a study of shared clonotypes between healthy human individuals. Data came from immunoSEQ multiplex PCR; TCRdb stores just in-frame clones and leaves some out. The sample includes about 2.3 million clones, roughly 93% seen only once; the top ten take 0.3% to 0.4%. Sequencing was carried out using naive CD4+ T cells from PBMCs. The subset here: CD45RA+ positively selected. Receptors were obtained from a man aged 18 to 29 in good health. Some clones in this sample may be carry-over from other donors' samples.

The V gene is TRBV2, the J gene TRBJ2-7; 8 bases fit TRBD2. The V segment lost 1 base and the J segment 3 bases; nucleotides outside the gene matches: 5. The V gene's germline CDR1 is SNHLY and CDR2 FYNNEI. This CDR3 contains 15 residues. The CDR3: CASSEEGGGLYEQYF. The DNA of the CDR3 is TGTGCCAGCAGTGAAGAGGGCGGGGGGCTCTACGAGCAGTACTTC.

The genes are TRBV28 and TRBJ1-2, with TRBD1 as a possible D gene (6 bases). Between the trimmed V and J ends, which lost 6 bases and 4 bases, there was a span of 18 bases. The CDR3 consists of 15 residues. Germline-derived CDR1 and CDR2 are MDHEN and SYDVKM. CDR3 amino acids: CASSPRLDRLYGYTF. As DNA, the CDR3 is TGTGCCAGCAGCCCACGACTTGACAGGCTCTATGGCTACACCTTC.

This clone appeared a single time. The genes are TRBV6-1 and TRBJ1-5, with a possible D match to TRBD1 (6 bases). The CDR3 is 13 amino acids. V dropped 5 bases and J dropped 6 bases, with 11 bases sitting between them. Per the germline V gene, CDR1 is MNHNS and CDR2 is SASEGT. The CDR3 reads CASSRPGVQPQHF. The CDR3 nucleotides are TGTGCCAGCAGTCGTCCAGGGGTTCAGCCCCAGCATTTT.

The V and J genes are TRBV9 and TRBJ2-3; no clear D. The V gene's germline CDR1 is SGDLS and CDR2 YYNGEE. V was pared by 0 bases and J by 5 bases, with 7 bases between. The CDR3 runs 13 residues. The DNA for the CDR3 is TGTGCCAGCAGCGTAGCGGTCGGAGATACGCAGTATTTT. Protein: CASSVAVGDTQYF.

The table lists this clone with a count of one. V usage is TRBV10-3 and J usage is TRBJ2-7; D not certain. The CDR3 contains 13 residues. V was pared by 4 bases and J by 2 bases, with 9 bases between. Germline CDR1 ENHRY, CDR2 SYGVKD. The CDR3 sequence: CAISGVSTYEQYF. The DNA of the CDR3 is TGTGCCATCAGTGGTGTCTCCACCTACGAGCAGTACTTC.

The CDR3: CAWSSRAGEQFF. The CDR3 region has the DNA TGTGCCTGGAGTAGCAGGGCAGGTGAGCAGTTCTTC. The V call is TRBV30, the J call TRBJ2-1, with D perhaps TRBD1 (5 bases). The CDR3 contains 12 residues. Germline V gene sequence: CDR1 GTSNPN, CDR2 SVGIG (reference sequence). V gave up 2 bases and J gave up 9 bases, with 11 bases separating them.

The V and J genes are TRBV9 and TRBJ2-3; maybe TRBD1 (6 bases). This CDR3 has 16 amino acids. Trimming removed 4 bases at V and 1 base at J, with 16 bases between. Per germline, CDR1 SGDLS and CDR2 YYNGEE. The CDR3 sequence is CASSLRGGDGTDTQYF. CDR3 in DNA: TGTGCCAGCAGCCTTCGAGGGGGAGACGGCACAGATACGCAGTATTTT.

Comments on this clone: The same CDR3 also results from other DNA sequences found in this sample. The chain employs TRBV6-1 and TRBJ1-1, with D unclear. Per germline, CDR1 MNHNS and CDR2 SASEGT. CDR3 size: 13 residues. Trimming shortened V by 2 bases and J by 1 base, and 5 bases separated the two germline ends. CDR3 loop: CASSERQNTEAFF. Here the CDR3 DNA reads TGTGCCAGCAGTGAAAGGCAGAACACTGAAGCTTTCTTT.